A selection of T cell receptor beta chains follows, all from one sample in a study of read filtering for tumor transcriptome and immune sequencing. TCRdb ran MiXCR on the reads and lists one entry per CDR3 protein. The sample records about 58,000 distinct CDR3 sequences, over 9% being singletons. The material sequenced was a population of CD138-negative cells sorted from bone marrow. Receptors were obtained from a donor aged 40 or older with multiple myeloma. Both conserved end residues are part of each CDR3. Fields, in order: V gene, D gene, clone size, J gene, CDR3 DNA, CDR3 protein. D genes are given only for firm matches. Clone size, where shown, is once, few, many, or a class for clones that have expanded.

TRBV3-1	-	many	TRBJ2-1	TGTGCCAGCAGCCAAGCCCTTGGGAGTGTCTCCTACAATGAGCAGTTCTTC	CASSQALGSVSYNEQFF
TRBV5-5	-	few	TRBJ1-2	TGTGCCAGCAGCTTGGGCGGTGACGATGGCTACACCTTC	CASSLGGDDGYTF
TRBV18	-	many	TRBJ1-4	TGTGCCAGCTCACCAGGAAATAATGAAAAACTGTTTTTT	CASSPGNNEKLFF
TRBV4-1	-	-	TRBJ1-1	TGCGCCAGCAGCCGCGCCGTAGGGGTGGACACTGAAGCTTTCTTT	CASSRAVGVDTEAFF
TRBV24-1	-	many	TRBJ2-1	TGTGCCACCAGTGAGGCCCAGGGGTACAATGAGCAGTTCTTC	CATSEAQGYNEQFF
TRBV20-1	TRBD1	many	TRBJ1-5	TGCAGTGCTAGAGTACCGACAGGGGGCCCAATCAATCAGCCCCAGCATTTT	CSARVPTGGPINQPQHF
TRBV28	-	once	TRBJ1-5	TGTGCCAGCTTTGGGTGGGGAGGCAATCAGCCCCAGCATTTT	CASFGWGGNQPQHF
TRBV7-3	-	many	TRBJ2-1	TGTGCCAGCAGCTTAGCCCAGAATGAGCAGTTCTTC	CASSLAQNEQFF
TRBV5-1	TRBD1	many	TRBJ1-1	TGCGCCAGCAGCTGGAGCGGGTCACAGGGGGGCACTGAAGCTTTCTTT	CASSWSGSQGGTEAFF
TRBV13	TRBD2	few	TRBJ2-1	TGTGCCAGCAGCTGGACTAGCGGCGCGCAGTTCTTC	CASSWTSGAQFF